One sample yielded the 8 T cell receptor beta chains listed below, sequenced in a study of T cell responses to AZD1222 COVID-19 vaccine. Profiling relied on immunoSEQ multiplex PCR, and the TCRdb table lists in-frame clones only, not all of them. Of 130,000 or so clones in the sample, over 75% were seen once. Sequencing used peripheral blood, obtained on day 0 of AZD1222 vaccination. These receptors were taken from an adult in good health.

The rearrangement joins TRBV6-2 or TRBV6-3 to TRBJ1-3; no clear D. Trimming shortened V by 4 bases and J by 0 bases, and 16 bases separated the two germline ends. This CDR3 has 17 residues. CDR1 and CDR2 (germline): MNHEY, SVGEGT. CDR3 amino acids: CASSWGTTLSSGNTIYF. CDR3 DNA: TGTGCCAGCAGTTGGGGAACCACCTTGAGCTCTGGAAACACCATATATTTT.

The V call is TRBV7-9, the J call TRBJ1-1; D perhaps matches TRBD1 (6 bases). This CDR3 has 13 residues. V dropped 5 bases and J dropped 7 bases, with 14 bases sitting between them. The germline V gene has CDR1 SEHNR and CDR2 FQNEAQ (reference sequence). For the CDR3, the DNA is TGTGCCAGCAGCCCCGACGGGGGCCGTGAAGCTTTCTTT. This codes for CASSPDGGREAFF.

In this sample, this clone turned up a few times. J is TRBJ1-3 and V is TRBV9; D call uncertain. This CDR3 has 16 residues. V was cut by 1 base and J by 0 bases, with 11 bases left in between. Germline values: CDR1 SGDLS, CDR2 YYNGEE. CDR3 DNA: TGTGCCAGCAGCGTAAGATTACTTCGCTCTGGAAACACCATATATTTT. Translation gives CASSVRLLRSGNTIYF.

The CDR3 region has the DNA TGTGCCAGCGGCGGGGGGTACACTGAAGCTTTCTTT. Translating it yields CASGGGYTEAFF. This chain links TRBV27 with TRBJ1-1; weak D call: TRBD1 (5 bases). The CDR3 totals 12 residues. Germline assignment: CDR1 MNHEY and CDR2 SMNVEV (reference sequence). V was trimmed by 8 bases and J by 3 bases, leaving 10 bases between them.

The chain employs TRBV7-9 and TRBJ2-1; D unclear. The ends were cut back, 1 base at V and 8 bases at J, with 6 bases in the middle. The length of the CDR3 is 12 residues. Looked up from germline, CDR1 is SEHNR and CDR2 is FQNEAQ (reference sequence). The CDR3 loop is CASSLVGDEQFF. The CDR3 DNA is TGTGCCAGCAGCTTAGTCGGCGATGAGCAGTTCTTC.

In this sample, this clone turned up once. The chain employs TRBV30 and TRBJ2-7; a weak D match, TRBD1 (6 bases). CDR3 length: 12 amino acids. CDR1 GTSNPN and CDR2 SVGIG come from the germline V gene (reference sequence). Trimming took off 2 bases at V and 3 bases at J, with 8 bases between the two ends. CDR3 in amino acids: CAWSSGDYEQYF. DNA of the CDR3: TGTGCCTGGAGTTCAGGGGACTACGAGCAGTACTTC.

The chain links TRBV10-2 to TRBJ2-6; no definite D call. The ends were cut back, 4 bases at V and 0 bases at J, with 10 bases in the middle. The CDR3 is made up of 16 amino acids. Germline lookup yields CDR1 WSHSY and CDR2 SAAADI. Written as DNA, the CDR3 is TGCGCCAGCAGTGTGGTTGGCAGCTCTGGGGCCAACGTCCTGACTTTC. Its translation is CASSVVGSSGANVLTF.

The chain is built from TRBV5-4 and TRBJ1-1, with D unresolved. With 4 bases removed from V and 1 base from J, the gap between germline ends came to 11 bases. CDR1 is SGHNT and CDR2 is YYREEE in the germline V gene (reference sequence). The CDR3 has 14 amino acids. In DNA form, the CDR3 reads TGTGCCAGCAGCACCCCGACACAGAACACTGAAGCTTTCTTT. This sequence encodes CASSTPTQNTEAFF.